This TCR beta chain was captured in a study of identical twins. This CDR3 is 15 amino acids long. Trimming took 6 bases from V and 0 from J; bases not matched to a gene: 6. Germline-derived CDR1 and CDR2 are SGHTA and FQGNSA. TCRdb reanalysed the 5' RACE reads using MiXCR and keeps one entry per CDR3 protein. The sample gives roughly 500,000 distinct CDR3 sequences, about 20% of which show up once; 0.91% is in the top ten. These sequences were also reported in another study, on T cells expressing NK-cell markers. From that second work: The same clonotypes also predominated in the CD3+CD56-NKG2C+ fraction of several donors.

This sequence was found in a young woman in good health. The sequenced material came from CD4+ T cells sorted from blood. The chain couples TRBV7-2 to TRBJ2-7; 9 nucleotides agree with TRBD2. The DNA for the CDR3 is TGTGCCAGCAGGGGTGGGACTAGCAGCTCCTACGAGCAGTACTTC. Its protein product is CASRGGTSSSYEQYF.